A single sample is the source of the 27 T cell receptor beta chains below, sequenced in a study of blood T cell repertoires in COVID-19. Libraries were prepared by immunoSEQ multiplex PCR; TCRdb keeps only in-frame clonotypes and omits some of them. Here the sample spans a few hundred thousand clones, around 89% being singletons. Material: PBMCs or T cells enriched from blood (not recorded which). These receptors all stem from a woman aged 18 to 35 with acute COVID-19.

The sample holds one count of this clone. The rearrangement joins TRBV28 to TRBJ2-7; the D gene is possibly TRBD1 (5 bases). The CDR3 totals 15 residues. Per germline, CDR1 MDHEN and CDR2 SYDVKM. Trimming removed 5 bases from V and 2 bases from J, with 16 bases in between. In nucleotides, the CDR3 is TGTGCCAGCAGTACCCAAAACGGACATACCTACGAGCAGTACTTC. Its translation: CASSTQNGHTYEQYF. The full variable domain, in which reference TRBV28 and TRBJ2-7 provide the parts outside the CDR3, is DVKVTQSSRYLVKRTGEKVFLECVQDMDHENMFWYRQDPGLGLRLIYFSYDVKMKEKGDIPEGYSVSREKKERFSLILESASTNQTSMYLCASSTQNGHTYEQYFGPGTRLTVT.

This clone was seen a single time. The chain couples TRBV5-1 to TRBJ2-7, with TRBD1 as a possible D gene (5 bases). The CDR3 consists of 15 residues. Germline-derived CDR1 and CDR2 are SGHRS and YFSETQ. V was pared by 0 bases and J by 6 bases, with 16 bases between. CDR3 region: CASSLGAGLVGEQYF. CDR3 nucleotides: TGCGCCAGCAGCTTGGGGGCAGGGCTTGTGGGCGAGCAGTACTTC.

The rearrangement joins TRBV10-2 to TRBJ2-6; D gene unclear. Looked up from germline, CDR1 is WSHSY and CDR2 is SAAADI. This CDR3 contains 14 residues. V lost 4 bases and J 4 bases, leaving 8 bases between the germline ends. The CDR3 DNA is TGCGCCAGCAGTGCCGAGGCCGGGGCCAACGTCCTGACTTTC. Its protein is CASSAEAGANVLTF.

The chain recombines TRBV11-2 with TRBJ2-1; 7 nucleotides line up with TRBD2. J gave up 3 bases and V 10 bases, and 12 bases lay outside the gene matches. The CDR3 spans 15 residues. From germline, CDR1 is SGHAT and CDR2 FQNNGV. The CDR3 sequence: CATWGERDFYNEQFF. The DNA for the CDR3 is TGTGCCACCTGGGGGGAGCGGGATTTCTACAATGAGCAGTTCTTC.

Concerning this clone itself: The sample has other DNA sequences that encode this CDR3 too. The V and J genes are TRBV11-3 and TRBJ1-1; D gene unclear. CDR3 length: 13 residues. V lost 1 base to trimming and J lost 3 bases, with 6 bases between them. Per germline, CDR1 SGHNT and CDR2 YENEEA. CDR3 loop: CASSLAGDTEAFF. The CDR3 DNA is TGTGCCAGCAGCTTAGCGGGAGACACTGAAGCTTTCTTT.

The chain has TRBV19 and TRBJ1-5; the D gene is possibly TRBD1 (6 bases). Germline loops: CDR1 LNHDA, CDR2 SQIVND (reference sequence). V was clipped by 7 bases and J by 7 bases, with 14 bases between them. The CDR3 loop spans 13 amino acids. This chain's CDR3 is CASKHRERQPQHF. CDR3 coding DNA: TGTGCCAGTAAACACAGGGAGAGGCAGCCCCAGCATTTT.

The rearrangement uses TRBV4-2 and TRBJ2-1; perhaps TRBD2 as D (6 bases). CDR3 length: 18 amino acids. CDR1 and CDR2 from the germline V gene are LGHNA and YNFKEQ. The V and J ends lost 0 bases and 5 bases respectively, with 20 bases between them. CDR3 coding DNA: TGTGCCAGCAGCCAAGAGCGGGATGGCTCTGTAACCGACAATGAGCAGTTCTTC. Amino acid sequence: CASSQERDGSVTDNEQFF.

The chain employs TRBV28 and TRBJ1-3, with TRBD1 as a possible D gene (5 bases). The CDR3 totals 17 residues. Trimming removed 4 bases from V and 3 bases from J, with 19 bases in between. CDR1 MDHEN and CDR2 SYDVKM come from the germline V gene. The CDR3 loop is CASSSGGSLSRGNTIYF. The DNA for the CDR3 is TGTGCCAGCAGTTCGGGGGGGTCCCTATCCCGTGGAAACACCATATATTTT.

This clone was seen once. The chain carries TRBV9 and TRBJ2-2, with 7 bases identical to TRBD2. J was trimmed by 5 bases and V by 0 bases; bases with no gene match: 7. Germline V gene data show CDR1 as SGDLS and CDR2 as YYNGEE. The CDR3 loop spans 16 amino acids. The chain's CDR3 is CASSVDEGGWTGELFF. The CDR3 DNA reads as TGTGCCAGCAGCGTAGACGAGGGAGGGTGGACCGGGGAGCTGTTTTTT.

The rearrangement links TRBV2 to TRBJ2-7, with TRBD1 identical over 9 bases. This CDR3 region has 13 residues. CDR1 is SNHLY, CDR2 FYNNEI, per germline. V was clipped by 7 bases and J by 3 bases; unmatched bases: 4. The CDR3 region has the DNA TGTGCCAGCACGGGGACAGGGTTCTACGAGCAGTACTTC. It codes for CASTGTGFYEQYF. Variable domain in full (rest from reference TRBV2 and TRBJ2-7): EPEVTQTPSHQVTQMGQEVILRCVPISNHLYFYWYRQILGQKVEFLVSFYNNEISEKSEIFDDQFSVERPDGSNFTLKIRSTKLEDSAMYFCASTGTGFYEQYFGPGTRLTVT.

The J gene is TRBJ2-7, the V gene TRBV11-1, with 8 bases fitting TRBD1. The CDR3 extends over 16 amino acids. The V segment lost 5 bases and the J segment 5 bases; nucleotides outside the gene matches: 14. Germline CDR1 and CDR2: SGHAT and FQDESV (reference sequence). Written as DNA, the CDR3 is TGTGCCAGCAGCGTGGAGGTCCGGACAGGGAATAACGAGCAGTACTTC. Translated, it gives CASSVEVRTGNNEQYF.

J is TRBJ2-7 and V is TRBV28, with 7 bases that match TRBD2. V lost 10 bases and J lost 7; bases outside the gene matches: 10. Germline V gene lookup returns CDR1 MDHEN and CDR2 SYDVKM. This CDR3 region has 12 residues. The CDR3 DNA follows: TGTGCCACCCGCCCGGGGGGAGGGGAGCAGTACTTC. It translates to CATRPGGGEQYF.

DNA for the CDR3: TGTGCCAGCAGTCTGACAGGGGCGAACACTGAAGCTTTCTTT. Its translation: CASSLTGANTEAFF. This chain joins TRBV7-3 and TRBJ1-1; 8 positions agree with TRBD1. Per the germline V gene, CDR1 is SGHTA and CDR2 is FQGTGA. V shed 6 bases, J shed 1 base, and the junction held 4 bases outside the gene matches. The CDR3 has 14 residues.

The chain joins TRBV18 to TRBJ2-7; D may be TRBD2 (6 bases). V lost 0 bases, J lost 6 bases, and 9 bases lay in between. The CDR3 covers 13 residues. Germline V gene sequence: CDR1 KGHSH, CDR2 LQKENI. As DNA, the CDR3 is TGTGCCAGCTCACCACCTAGCGGCATCGAGCAGTACTTC. Residues: CASSPPSGIEQYF.

V and J are TRBV6-5 and TRBJ2-7; 7 bases fit TRBD1. The length of the CDR3 is 15 residues. The V segment lost 5 bases and the J segment 4 bases; nucleotides outside the gene matches: 11. Per germline, CDR1 MNHEY and CDR2 SVGAGI. CDR3 sequence (DNA): TGTGCCAGCAGTCCACAGGGGAATTTCTTTTACGAGCAGTACTTC. It encodes CASSPQGNFFYEQYF.

For this clone: The germline gene is not matched at one end of the junction; a read error may be the cause. This chain links TRBV15 with TRBJ2-5; D unclear. Germline CDR1 reads LNHNV; CDR2 reads YYDKDF (reference sequence). The CDR3 spans 12 residues. CDR3 in amino acids: CATSSNQETQYF. In nucleotides, the CDR3 is TGTGCCACCAGCTCAAACCAGGAGACCCAGTACTTC.

The rearrangement links TRBV10-2 to TRBJ2-2; TRBD2 matches at 7 bases. Unmatched junction bases numbered 5, after V lost 0 bases and J lost 4 bases. The CDR3 runs 16 residues. The V gene's germline CDR1 is WSHSY and CDR2 SAAADI. CDR3 region: CASSESAGAGTGELFF. CDR3 nucleotide sequence: TGCGCCAGCAGTGAGTCGGCGGGAGCTGGCACCGGGGAGCTGTTTTTT.

A note on this clone: The sample has other DNA sequences that encode this CDR3 too. The chain combines TRBV5-1 with TRBJ2-7; D perhaps matches TRBD2 (5 bases). V was trimmed by 0 bases and J by 3 bases, leaving 10 bases between them. This CDR3 region has 14 residues. Germline V gives CDR1 SGHRS, CDR2 YFSETQ. This chain's CDR3 is CASSLDAGSYEQYF. In nucleotides, the CDR3 is TGCGCCAGCAGCTTGGATGCGGGCAGCTACGAGCAGTACTTC.

This clone was seen just once. The rearrangement uses TRBV28 and TRBJ2-1; a weak D match, TRBD1 (6 bases). V dropped 3 bases and J dropped 6 bases, with 12 bases sitting between them. The germline V gene encodes CDR1 MDHEN and CDR2 SYDVKM. This CDR3 has 14 residues. This CDR3 reads CASSFRGFSNEQFF. The CDR3 nucleotides read TGTGCCAGCAGTTTTAGGGGGTTTAGCAATGAGCAGTTCTTC.

This chain uses TRBV5-1 with TRBJ2-7; perhaps TRBD1 as D (5 bases). The CDR3 is made up of 16 amino acids. Per germline, CDR1 SGHRS and CDR2 YFSETQ. Trimming took off 4 bases at V and 0 bases at J, with 17 bases between the two ends. The CDR3 DNA sequence: TGCGCCAGCAGCCACTTAACAGGAGTGGGCTCCTACGAGCAGTACTTC. This gives the protein CASSHLTGVGSYEQYF.

This chain uses TRBV7-6 with TRBJ2-7; D is undetermined. Germline CDR1 SGHVS, CDR2 FNYEAQ. The CDR3 contains 13 residues. Trimming took 5 bases from V and 3 from J, leaving 11 bases between them. CDR3: CASSQELFYEQYF. CDR3 in DNA: TGTGCCAGCAGCCAAGAACTATTCTACGAGCAGTACTTC.

The chain is built from TRBV6-1 and TRBJ1-1; perhaps TRBD1 as D (6 bases). CDR3 length equals 16 residues. V was trimmed by 4 bases and J by 4 bases, leaving 19 bases between them. Germline V gene sequence: CDR1 MNHNS, CDR2 SASEGT. The DNA of the CDR3 is TGTGCCAGCAGTGGGGGTTACTCAGGGGAAACCACTGAAGCTTTCTTT. It encodes CASSGGYSGETTEAFF.

This chain links TRBV10-2 with TRBJ2-5; D unclear. V was shortened by 8 bases and J by 1 base, with 11 bases between the two germline ends. This CDR3 is built from 13 residues. Germline V gene sequence: CDR1 WSHSY, CDR2 SAAADI. In DNA, the CDR3 is TGCGCCAGCGCCAGAGACACCCAAGAGACCCAGTACTTC. Amino acid sequence: CASARDTQETQYF.

The J gene is TRBJ1-1, the V gene TRBV19, with D uncertain. From germline, CDR1 is LNHDA and CDR2 SQIVND (reference sequence). The CDR3 has 13 amino acids. V was clipped by 5 bases and J by 5 bases, with 12 bases between them. The CDR3, as DNA: TGTGCCAGTAGTTGGGCAGATAAGACTGAAGCTTTCTTT. This sequence encodes CASSWADKTEAFF. The whole variable domain, remainder taken from reference TRBV19 and TRBJ1-1, is DGGITQSPKYLFRKEGQNVTLSCEQNLNHDAMYWYRQDPGQGLRLIYYSQIVNDFQKGDIAEGYSVSREKKESFPLTVTSAQKNPTAFYLCASSWADKTEAFFGQGTRLTVV.

This rearrangement joins TRBV5-1 to TRBJ2-7; D uncertain. The germline V gene encodes CDR1 SGHRS and CDR2 YFSETQ. The CDR3 has 13 amino acids. The ends were cut back, 0 bases at V and 3 bases at J, with 7 bases in the middle. CDR3 residues: CASSLELRYEQYF. Written as DNA, the CDR3 is TGCGCCAGCAGCTTGGAACTCCGCTACGAGCAGTACTTC.

The J gene is TRBJ1-1, the V gene TRBV3-1 (or the pseudogene TRBV3-2); 8 bases map to TRBD1. The CDR3 contains 14 residues. Germline trimming cut 6 bases from V and 5 bases from J; bases unmatched to any gene: 8. Germline V gene lookup returns CDR1 LGHDT and CDR2 YNNKEL (reference sequence). CDR3 amino acids: CASRPGQGGTEAFF. CDR3 sequence (DNA): TGTGCCAGCAGACCAGGACAGGGTGGGACTGAAGCTTTCTTT.

The chain links TRBV27 to TRBJ2-1, with 7 bases lining up with TRBD1. Germline V CDR1 and CDR2: MNHEY, SMNVEV (reference sequence). Unmatched junction bases numbered 5, after V lost 2 bases and J lost 10 bases. The CDR3 runs to 13 residues. The CDR3 DNA follows: TGTGCCAGCAGTTTACCTCCGGGACAGGAGCAGTTCTTC. Residues: CASSLPPGQEQFF.